The clone carrying this TCR beta chain was picked up many times. Its antigen remains unknown. The data belong to a study of regulatory T cells in long-lasting Graves disease. Findings and caveats of the study: Segments TRBV28, TRBJ1-2 and TRBJ2-5 showed preferential usage in persistent disease. New patients shared about a thousand public clonotypes, fewer than the 2,500 to 3,500 shared by persistent patients.

Combining iRepertoire HTBI primers with Arm-PCR of CDR3 regions, the authors built TCR beta libraries. TCRdb re-analysed the multiplex PCR reads in MiXCR, keeping a single row per CDR3 protein. The sample records a few hundred thousand distinct CDR3 sequences, roughly 20% being singletons. The CDR3 has 17 amino acids. V lost 8 bases and J lost 4; bases outside the gene matches: 15. From germline, CDR1 is SNHLY and CDR2 FYNNEI. Time point indicated: persistent/refractory GD, antithyroid drugs over 5 years with positive TRAb. The TCR library used RNA extracted from PBMCs. In Xi'an, China, an endocrinology department was the source of patients.

The receptor comes from a woman aged 40 to 50 with Graves disease. The sequencing used peripheral blood mononuclear cells (PBMCs), collected when the disease was refractory, from a patient treated with antithyroid drugs. This chain uses TRBV2 with TRBJ2-2; TRBD1 aligns across 8 bases. CDR3 in DNA: TGTGCCAGCTTACACCTAAATTCAGGGGGCGTCACCGGGGAGCTGTTTTTT. The encoded protein is CASLHLNSGGVTGELFF.